The next 5 T cell receptor beta chains were all read from a single sample in a study of T cell repertoires in cytomegalovirus infection. Using its own MiXCR run on the reads, TCRdb lists one record per CDR3 protein. The table has under 200,000 distinct CDR3 sequences, about 22% seen once. No antigen has been assigned to these receptors. The specimen comprised CD8+ T cells from cultured PBMCs, sampled from culture after CMV antigen stimulation. These receptors originate from a human donor in good health (CMV status not recorded). Some clones in this sample may be carry-over from other donors' samples.

The rearrangement links TRBV19 to TRBJ1-1; no firm D call. Trimming took 5 bases from V and 5 from J, leaving 6 bases between them. Germline lookup yields CDR1 LNHDA and CDR2 SQIVND (reference sequence). This CDR3 spans 11 amino acids. DNA of the CDR3: TGTGCCAGTAGTTTCTGGACTGAAGCTTTCTTT. It yields the protein CASSFWTEAFF.

This clonotype occurred many times. The chain couples TRBV27 to TRBJ1-1; D is undetermined. Trimming took off 3 bases at V and 5 bases at J, with 13 bases between the two ends. The CDR3 consists of 14 residues. Germline CDR1 MNHEY, CDR2 SMNVEV (reference sequence). The CDR3 protein is CASSFGRGGTEAFF. CDR3 bases: TGTGCCAGCAGTTTTGGGCGGGGAGGGACTGAAGCTTTCTTT.

By its share, this clonotype is medium-sized. J is TRBJ2-7 and V is TRBV5-6; no definite D call. Deletions cut 3 bases from V and 3 bases from J, with 10 bases between. Germline V lookup: CDR1 SGHDT, CDR2 YYEEEE. This CDR3 has 13 residues. The DNA for the CDR3 is TGTGCCAGCAGCTCCCTAACCAGCTACGAGCAGTACTTC. The encoded protein is CASSSLTSYEQYF.

The V gene is TRBV10-3, the J gene TRBJ1-2, with 10 bases identical to TRBD1. The CDR3 loop spans 16 amino acids. Germline V gene lookup returns CDR1 ENHRY and CDR2 SYGVKD. Trimming removed 2 bases from V and 2 bases from J; junction bases left unmatched: 5. The CDR3: CAISESWDRGNYGYTF. The CDR3 DNA reads as TGTGCCATCAGTGAGAGCTGGGACAGGGGCAACTATGGCTACACCTTC.

This chain connects TRBV3-1 to TRBJ1-1; a weak D match, TRBD1 (5 bases). Germline V gene lookup returns CDR1 LGHDT and CDR2 YNNKEL (reference sequence). Trimming removed 2 bases at V and 5 bases at J, with 12 bases between. The CDR3 consists of 14 residues. The CDR3 nucleotides are TGTGCCAGCAGCCAAATCATGGGGGGGACTGAAGCTTTCTTT. Translated, it gives CASSQIMGGTEAFF.